One T cell receptor (beta chain) is described in this entry. The data were obtained in a study of blood T cell repertoires in COVID-19. TCRdb's table, derived via immunoSEQ multiplex PCR, lists solely in-frame clones and lacks some. The sample has some 100,000 clones, roughly 87% seen once; the top ten hold under 7.5%. The length of the CDR3 is 19 residues. Germline CDR1 and CDR2: LGHDT and YNNKEL (reference sequence). With 0 bases clipped from V and 1 base from J, the junction kept 13 bases outside the gene matches. The origin of this receptor is a woman aged 55-70 years with acute or convalescent COVID-19. The V gene is TRBV3-1 (or the pseudogene TRBV3-2), the J gene TRBJ2-3, with 7 bases fitting TRBD2. Material for sequencing was peripheral blood. DNA for the CDR3: TGTGCCAGCAGCCAAGATGGCGGTTGGGCTAGCGGCCGCACAGATACGCAGTATTTT. Its translation: CASSQDGGWASGRTDTQYF.